The clone carrying this T cell receptor beta chain is a singleton in its sample. Germline assignment: CDR1 KGHSH and CDR2 LQKENI. V lost 4 bases to trimming and J lost 0 bases, with 28 bases between them. The CDR3 sequence is 22 residues long. Profiling relied on immunoSEQ multiplex PCR, and the TCRdb table lists in-frame clones only, not all of them. The sample shows about 59,000 clones, approximately 94% of them seen only once. The sample originates from a study of T cell changes during pregnancy in multiple sclerosis. This chain joins TRBV18 and TRBJ2-6, with D hard to call. Sequenced here: CD8+ T cells from peripheral blood mononuclear cells, sampled after pregnancy. The receptor was isolated from a female donor with multiple sclerosis, enrolled in a pregnancy study. CDR3 in DNA: TGTGCCAGCTCACTCTGGGTGTTGGATGAGAGTCCTAGATACTCTGGGGCCAACGTCCTGACTTTC. It yields the protein CASSLWVLDESPRYSGANVLTF.